The text below deals with one T cell receptor beta chain. This clone's antigen is unknown. Within one base of it there is no much larger clone, and no base qualities were kept. Looking up the germline V gene (reference sequence) yields CDR1 WNHNN and CDR2 SYGVQD. Germline trimming: 3 bases from V, 5 bases from J; junction bases outside gene matches: 0. CDR3 length: 12 amino acids, cysteine to phenylalanine. Only the CDR3 DNA is retained, 36 bases long and in frame from the first base. This sample stems from a study of shared clonotypes between healthy human individuals (dated by TCRdb to the early 2020s). About the study as a whole: The cohort included a few men and a couple of women between 18 and 49 years of age. For each donor, CD4 naive and CD4 memory were each run on three plates, CD8 naive on two plates, and CD8 memory on one plate. To increase sequencing depth and limit assay-specific biases, TCR repertoire library preparation and sequencing were carried out by different laboratories using diverse techniques. Per donor, leukapheresis produced somewhere between about 0.8 and 9 billion PBMCs. The study deeply sequenced blood TCR repertoires of five healthy adults to estimate repertoire size and the extent of clonotype sharing between individuals.

The investigation overall reported the following: Based on pairwise subsampling, the degree of clonotype sharing among donors was expected to be affected by sequencing depth. Larger estimated clonotype richness was generally found for naive subsets than for memory subsets. The genetic and exposure-history diversity represented was limited by the small number of donors. When several donors were compared, the shared fraction of clonotypes was about 5% for naive CD4, 3.5% for naive CD8, roughly 2.5% for memory CD4, and 0.35% to 0.4% for memory CD8. Compared with non-shared clonotypes, the clonotypes found in all four sorted-subset donors had higher generation probabilities. Sampling was restricted to blood, and TCR repertoires in tissues likely differ from the TCR repertoires found in blood. Incomplete sequencing was indicated by rarefaction of sorted-subset datasets, despite the large sequencing depth.

Healthy HIV-negative adults with no recently reported acute infections or vaccinations were included as donors. Every donor was a Caucasian adult living in Nashville, Tennessee, USA. CD4+ T cells were enriched through magnetic negative selection, after which naive cells were positively selected on CD45RA and the remaining negative fraction served as the memory subset. After blood collection by leukapheresis, PBMCs were isolated using Ficoll-Histopaque density gradient centrifugation and then cryopreserved in the vapor phase of liquid nitrogen. Purity and quantity of every magnetically sorted T cell population were checked by analytical flow cytometry. Each sorted fraction had its genomic DNA isolated and then quantified by UV absorbance on a Nanodrop 2000c. Using the deep immunoSEQ assay, TCR CDR3 regions were amplified from genomic DNA by multiplex PCR. Extracted genomic DNA from each cell subset was spread evenly across all wells of several immunoSEQ 96-well plates, with each plate serving as a replicate. For sorted subsets, approximately 200 ng of genomic DNA, equivalent to around 29,000 T cell genomes, went into each replicate PCR. The purified libraries were quantified using a Qubit 3.0 fluorometer, sized with a Bioanalyzer 2100, and then quantified again using the KAPA Library Quantification kit. A separate single-read 150-cycle Illumina NextSeq 550 flow cell was used to sequence each immunoSEQ 96-well plate. The original methods were these. Because the immunoSEQ output held only junctional sequences and lacked quality scores, the filtering could not match the filtering applied to full-length reads. Sequences were annotated with PyIR, a Python wrapper for IgBLAST v1.9, using IMGT germline references to assign V/J genes and CDR3. Reads were filtered out if the reads had weak V/J assignments (E-value above 1e-6), no CDR3, stop codons, out-of-frame junctions, or ambiguous translated residues. V3J clonotypes were defined by identical inferred V gene, J gene, and CDR3 amino acid sequence. The percentage overlap between two repertoires was calculated by dividing the number of shared unique clonotypes by the size of the smaller repertoire. Repertoire richness was assessed with RTK rarefaction, the Chao1 estimator, and Recon v2.1 estimates of unobserved clonotypes. OLGA was used to compute generation probabilities for all TCRbeta clonotypes that the gDNA method yielded from a few donors. Imported from immuneACCESS, the table was reduced by TCRdb to in-frame sequences with V and J called. These copies leave out some clones; in studies compared against another copy, an unresolved V gene accounts for under half, and the cause of the remainder is not known. V, J and clone size reflect that table, while D and trimming were determined from the DNA. The table for this sample lists roughly 700,000 clones; over 65% of them were counted only once. The ten most abundant clones make up approximately 1.8% of the sample.

This receptor was obtained from a woman in her 30s in good health. The sample was memory CD4+ T cells sorted from blood. The cell subset or site label, as the study defines it: CD45RA-negative fraction. The chain uses TRBV10-1 and TRBJ2-5, with 7 bases aligning to TRBD2. The CDR3 has the sequence CASSDSGETQYF. The DNA sequence is TGCGCCAGCAGTGATAGCGGGGAGACCCAGTACTTC.